The subject of this entry is one TCR beta chain. It was with 60 Vbeta and 13 Jbeta primers that the PCR ran. The table came from immunoSEQ multiplex PCR; TCRdb's copy has only in-frame clones and leaves some out. The sample yields 74,000 or so clones, roughly three quarters seen once. These data belong to a study of cytomegalovirus exposure and HLA in healthy donors. Trimming took off 3 bases at V and 10 bases at J, with 16 bases between the two ends. The V gene's germline CDR1 is SGHRS and CDR2 YFSETQ. The CDR3 is 13 residues long. The origin of this receptor is a middle-aged woman in good health and CMV-seropositive. The material sequenced was PBMCs. The V gene is TRBV5-1, the J gene TRBJ1-1; D is unresolved. The CDR3 protein is CASSSDTLFGAFF. The CDR3 DNA follows: TGCGCCAGCAGCTCTGACACACTTTTCGGAGCTTTCTTT.